Listed here is a single T cell receptor beta chain. Its matching antigen is unknown. The source of the sample is a study of shared clonotypes between healthy human individuals. Overall study results and limits: Clonotype sharing among the donors was expected to vary with sequencing depth. Generation probabilities of non-shared clonotypes were lower (relative to those shared by all four donors).

Original handling: Sequence data from immunoSEQ were junction-only and lacked quality scores; consequently, filtering differed. Repertoires were generated with immunoSEQ multiplex PCR, while TCRdb's copy carries only in-frame clones and drops some. V and J calls plus clone size are reproduced from that table; the DNA served to infer D and trimming. The sample holds about 820,000 clones, 80% to 95% seen once. CD8 cells regarded as naive lacked CD45RO, were positively chosen for CCR7, and omitted terminally differentiated effector memory CD45RA+ cells. This receptor was obtained from a man aged 25 to 45 in good health. Sequencing input: naive CD8+ T cells sorted from blood.

The CDR3 is CASSRRQGRQPQHF. The CDR3 coding sequence is TGTGCCAGCAGCCGGCGACAGGGCCGTCAGCCCCAGCATTTT. The chain carries TRBV28 and TRBJ1-5, with 7 nucleotides matching TRBD1. The CDR3 sequence is 14 residues long. Germline CDR1 MDHEN, CDR2 SYDVKM. J gave up 6 bases and V 6 bases, and 8 bases lay outside the gene matches. The whole variable domain, remainder taken from reference TRBV28 and TRBJ1-5, is DVKVTQSSRYLVKRTGEKVFLECVQDMDHENMFWYRQDPGLGLRLIYFSYDVKMKEKGDIPEGYSVSREKKERFSLILESASTNQTSMYLCASSRRQGRQPQHFGDGTRLSIL.